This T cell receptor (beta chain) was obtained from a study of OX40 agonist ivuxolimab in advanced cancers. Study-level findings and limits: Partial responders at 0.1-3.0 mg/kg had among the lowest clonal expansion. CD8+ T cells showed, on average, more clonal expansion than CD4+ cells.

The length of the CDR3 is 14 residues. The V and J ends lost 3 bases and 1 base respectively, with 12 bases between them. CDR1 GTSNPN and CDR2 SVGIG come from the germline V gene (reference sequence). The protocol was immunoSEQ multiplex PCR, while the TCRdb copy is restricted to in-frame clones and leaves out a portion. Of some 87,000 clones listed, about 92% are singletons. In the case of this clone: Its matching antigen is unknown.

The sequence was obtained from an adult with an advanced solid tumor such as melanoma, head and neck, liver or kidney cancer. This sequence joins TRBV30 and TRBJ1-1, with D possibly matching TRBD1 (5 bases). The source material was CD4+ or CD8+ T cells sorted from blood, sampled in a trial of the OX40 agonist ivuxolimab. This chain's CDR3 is CAWSEGMENTEAFF. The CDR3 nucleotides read TGTGCCTGGAGCGAGGGGATGGAGAACACTGAAGCTTTCTTT.